The sequence of this T cell receptor (beta chain) was determined in a study of cytomegalovirus exposure and HLA in healthy donors. Profiled with immunoSEQ multiplex PCR; TCRdb holds only in-frame clones, not every one. The sample holds 76,000 or so clones, approximately 94% seen once. Remarks on this clone: The antigen remains undetermined.

This CDR3 spans 16 amino acids. From germline, CDR1 is SGHTA and CDR2 FQGNSA. Trimming took 7 bases from V and 6 from J, leaving 23 bases between them. Points from the study as a whole: Subsequent analysis revealed that first-cohort TCR clusters tended to co-occur in the 120 validation repertoires. While the bulk of TCR sequences proved rare, some public TCRs turned up in many donors.

This clonotype was sampled from a woman younger than 35 in good health and CMV-seropositive. The rearrangement links TRBV7-2 to TRBJ2-3, with a tentative D call TRBD2 (6 bases). Sample: PBMCs. The CDR3 is CASNLVMLGGGDTQYF. Here the CDR3 DNA reads TGTGCCAGCAACCTTGTGATGCTTGGGGGAGGTGATACGCAGTATTTT.